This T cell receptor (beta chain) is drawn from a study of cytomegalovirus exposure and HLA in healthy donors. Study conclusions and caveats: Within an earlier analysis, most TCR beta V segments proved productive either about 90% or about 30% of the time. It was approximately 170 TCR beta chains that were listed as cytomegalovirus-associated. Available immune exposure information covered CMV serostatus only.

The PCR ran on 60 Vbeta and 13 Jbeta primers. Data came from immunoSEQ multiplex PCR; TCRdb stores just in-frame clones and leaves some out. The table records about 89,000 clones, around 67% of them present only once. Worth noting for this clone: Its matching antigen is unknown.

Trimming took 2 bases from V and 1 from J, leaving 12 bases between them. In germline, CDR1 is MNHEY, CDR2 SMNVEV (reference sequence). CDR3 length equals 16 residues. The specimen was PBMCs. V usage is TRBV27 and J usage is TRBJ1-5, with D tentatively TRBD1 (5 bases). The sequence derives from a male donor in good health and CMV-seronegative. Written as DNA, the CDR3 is TGTGCCAGCAGTTTAGGGGCCCCAATCAGCAATCAGCCCCAGCATTTT. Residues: CASSLGAPISNQPQHF.